This T cell receptor beta chain emerged from a study of regulatory T cells in long-lasting Graves disease. General observations from the study: A limited number of samples was an acknowledged limitation.

With 4 bases removed from V and 0 bases from J, the gap between germline ends came to 10 bases. The CDR3 spans 16 residues. Note on this clonotype: Its antigen is undetermined.

Specified time point: newly diagnosed GD, antithyroid drugs for less than 3 months. PBMC RNA served as the TCR library source. Library construction for TCR beta used iRepertoire HTBI primers and Arm-PCR of CDR3 regions. MiXCR was run by TCRdb on the multiplex PCR reads, yielding one entry per CDR3 protein. The repertoire holds about 560,000 distinct CDR3 sequences, with about 16% as singletons. The same sample was also studied in work on T cells in Graves' hyperthyroidism and ophthalmopathy. That report notes: Diagnoses were made from clinical symptoms, serum measures (thyroxine and TRAb), thyroid ultrasound and orbital computed tomography.

This sequence joins TRBV12-3 or TRBV12-4 and TRBJ1-6; D ambiguous. The starting material was peripheral blood mononuclear cells (PBMCs), obtained at new diagnosis, from a patient treated with antithyroid drugs. The clonotype was recovered from a man younger than 30 with Graves disease. DNA for the CDR3: TGTGCCAGCAGTTCGGGCGGTAGCTCCTATAATTCACCCCTCCACTTT. It codes for CASSSGGSSYNSPLHF.